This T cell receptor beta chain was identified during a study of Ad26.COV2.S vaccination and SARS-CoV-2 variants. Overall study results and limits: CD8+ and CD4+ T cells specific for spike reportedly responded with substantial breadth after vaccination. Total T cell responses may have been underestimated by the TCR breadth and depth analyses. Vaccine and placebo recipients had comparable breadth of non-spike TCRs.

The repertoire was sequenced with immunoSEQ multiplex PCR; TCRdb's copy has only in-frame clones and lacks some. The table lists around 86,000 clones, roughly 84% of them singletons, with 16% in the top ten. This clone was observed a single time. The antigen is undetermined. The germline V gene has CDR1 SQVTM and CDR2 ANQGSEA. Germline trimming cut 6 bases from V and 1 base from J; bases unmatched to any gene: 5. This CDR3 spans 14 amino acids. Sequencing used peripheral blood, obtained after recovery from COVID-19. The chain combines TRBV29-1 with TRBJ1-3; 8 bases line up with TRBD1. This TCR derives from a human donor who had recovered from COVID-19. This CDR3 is CSVCQGASGNTIYF. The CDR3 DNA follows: TGCAGCGTGTGCCAGGGGGCTTCTGGAAACACCATATATTTT.